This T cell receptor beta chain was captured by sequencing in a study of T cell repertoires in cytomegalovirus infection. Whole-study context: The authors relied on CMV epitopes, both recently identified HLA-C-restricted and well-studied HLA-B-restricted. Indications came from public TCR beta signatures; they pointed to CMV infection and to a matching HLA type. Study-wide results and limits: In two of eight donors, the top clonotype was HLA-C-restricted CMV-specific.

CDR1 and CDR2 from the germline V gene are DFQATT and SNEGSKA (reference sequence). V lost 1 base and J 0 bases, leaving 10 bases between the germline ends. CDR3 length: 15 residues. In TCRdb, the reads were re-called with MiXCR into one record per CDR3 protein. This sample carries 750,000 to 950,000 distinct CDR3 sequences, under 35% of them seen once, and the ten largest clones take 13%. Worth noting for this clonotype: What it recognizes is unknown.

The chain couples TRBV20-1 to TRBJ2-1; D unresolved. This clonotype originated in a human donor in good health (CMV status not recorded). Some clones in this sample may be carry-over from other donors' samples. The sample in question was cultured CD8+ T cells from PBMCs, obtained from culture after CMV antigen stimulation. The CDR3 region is CSARARSSSYNEQFF. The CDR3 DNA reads TGCAGTGCTAGAGCCAGATCAAGCTCCTACAATGAGCAGTTCTTC.